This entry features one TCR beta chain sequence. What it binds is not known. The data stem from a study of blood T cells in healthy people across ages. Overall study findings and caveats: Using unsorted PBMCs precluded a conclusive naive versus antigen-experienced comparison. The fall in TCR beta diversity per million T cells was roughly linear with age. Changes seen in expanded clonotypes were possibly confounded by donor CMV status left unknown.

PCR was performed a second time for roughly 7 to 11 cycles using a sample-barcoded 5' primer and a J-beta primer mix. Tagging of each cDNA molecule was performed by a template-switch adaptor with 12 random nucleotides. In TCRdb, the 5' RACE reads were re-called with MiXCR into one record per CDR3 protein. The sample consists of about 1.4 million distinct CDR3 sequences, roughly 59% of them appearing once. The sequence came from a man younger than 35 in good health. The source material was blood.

In DNA form, the CDR3 reads TGTGCCAGCAGCCCGGACAGGAATACCAATCAGCCCCAGCATTTT. This gives the protein CASSPDRNTNQPQHF. This chain connects TRBV2 to TRBJ1-5, with TRBD1 matching over 7 bases. With V trimmed by 6 bases and J by 3 bases, 8 bases remained unmatched. The V gene's germline CDR1 is SNHLY and CDR2 FYNNEI. CDR3 length: 15 amino acids.